This TCR beta chain was obtained from a study of CD8 T cells in ankylosing spondylitis. Findings and limits, study-wide: Earlier reports found some motif variants in synovial fluid and blood in reactive arthritis.

The table lists this clonotype with a few counts. Its antigen is undetermined. The CDR3 has 15 residues. The germline gives CDR1 SGHKS, CDR2 YYEKEE (reference sequence). V dropped 0 bases and J dropped 5; count of bases not matched to a gene: 4. One entry per CDR3 protein, called by TCRdb with MiXCR from the 5' RACE reads. The sample includes about 340,000 distinct CDR3 sequences, roughly 14% of them seen just once. V and J are TRBV5-5 and TRBJ2-1, with 8 positions matching TRBD2. This clonotype originated in a male donor with ankylosing spondylitis or in good health (not recorded which). Sequenced material: blood, either unsorted or a sorted T cell fraction (not recorded which). CDR3 loop: CASSLGLASNNEQFF. DNA for the CDR3: TGTGCCAGCAGCTTGGGACTAGCGTCTAACAATGAGCAGTTCTTC.